The 31 T cell receptor beta chains below all came from one sample that was sequenced in a study of graft-versus-host responses after intestinal transplantation. For these TCRs, the target antigens are not known. Some clones are missing from TCRdb's copy, which holds only in-frame ones; the method was immunoSEQ multiplex PCR. Among tens of thousands of clones listed, approximately 95% were seen once. This specimen consisted of unstimulated CD8+ T cells sorted from spleen or lymph node cells, obtained before intestinal transplant. The source is a human donor who received an intestinal transplant.

This clone was recorded once. The chain combines TRBV27 with TRBJ2-1, with D maybe TRBD2 (7 bases). The CDR3 consists of 14 residues. Germline CDR1 is MNHEY and CDR2 is SMNVEV (reference sequence). Deletions cut 6 bases from V and 5 bases from J, with 14 bases between. The CDR3 sequence is CASRTAGAHNEQFF. In DNA, the CDR3 is TGTGCCAGCAGAACTGCGGGGGCGCACAATGAGCAGTTCTTC.

This clone appeared once. The chain is built from TRBV6-1 and TRBJ2-7; D is undetermined. This CDR3 region has 12 residues. Germline CDR1 is MNHNS and CDR2 is SASEGT. Trimming removed 6 bases from V and 2 bases from J, with 8 bases in between. CDR3: CASRESPYEQYF. CDR3 DNA sequence: TGTGCCAGCAGGGAGTCTCCCTACGAGCAGTACTTC.

The chain recombines TRBV4-1 with TRBJ1-1; the D is unclear. Germline CDR1 reads MGHRA; CDR2 reads YSYEKL. The CDR3 loop spans 17 amino acids. Deletions cut 0 bases from V and 2 bases from J, with 16 bases between. The CDR3 loop reads CASSQDNSPRFNTEAFF. In DNA form, the CDR3 reads TGCGCCAGCAGCCAAGATAATTCTCCCAGGTTCAACACTGAAGCTTTCTTT.

The chain carries TRBV5-6 and TRBJ1-4, with 10 nucleotides matching TRBD1. V lost 2 bases to trimming and J lost 8 bases; unmatched junction nucleotides: 6. The CDR3 is 15 amino acids. Germline CDR1 SGHDT, CDR2 YYEEEE. The CDR3 region has the DNA TGTGCCAGCAGCTTCGACAGGGGGCGAGGAGAAAAACTGTTTTTT. Amino acids: CASSFDRGRGEKLFF.

The chain joins TRBV2 to TRBJ2-7; possibly TRBD2 for D (6 bases). CDR1 and CDR2 from the germline V gene are SNHLY and FYNNEI. This CDR3 region has 14 residues. V gave up 3 bases and J gave up 3 bases, with 12 bases separating them. CDR3 bases: TGTGCCAGCAGTGATCCGGGCGGGAACTACGAGCAGTACTTC. The encoded protein is CASSDPGGNYEQYF.

The rearrangement joins TRBV27 to TRBJ1-1, with TRBD1 as a possible D gene (5 bases). Trimming removed 7 bases at V and 5 bases at J, with 8 bases between. This CDR3 is 11 amino acids long. Germline V gene data show CDR1 as MNHEY and CDR2 as SMNVEV (reference sequence). The CDR3 spells CASIGATEAFF. In DNA form, the CDR3 reads TGTGCCAGCATTGGGGCAACTGAAGCTTTCTTT.

The rearrangement joins TRBV19 to TRBJ2-7; 7 nucleotides line up with TRBD1. J gave up 3 bases and V 3 bases, and 5 bases lay outside the gene matches. The CDR3 consists of 14 residues. CDR1 LNHDA and CDR2 SQIVND come from the germline V gene (reference sequence). Here the CDR3 reads CASSMGTAVYEQYF. CDR3 coding DNA: TGTGCCAGTAGTATGGGGACAGCCGTCTACGAGCAGTACTTC.

This clone is a singleton in its sample. The V and J genes are TRBV6-1 and TRBJ1-4; weak D call: TRBD1 (5 bases). The V end lost 4 bases, the J end lost 5 bases, and 17 bases lay between the germline ends. The CDR3 runs 16 residues. Germline CDR1 MNHNS, CDR2 SASEGT. CDR3 sequence (DNA): TGTGCCAGCAGTGGACGCAGGGATGAGAGCAATGAAAAACTGTTTTTT. Its protein product is CASSGRRDESNEKLFF.

V usage is TRBV4-1 and J usage is TRBJ2-2; no firm D call. This CDR3 is built from 15 residues. Trimming left V 1 base short and J 2 bases short, with 8 bases between. Looked up from germline, CDR1 is MGHRA and CDR2 is YSYEKL. CDR3 sequence: CASSQVVTNTGELFF. The CDR3 DNA follows: TGCGCCAGCAGCCAAGTAGTGACTAACACCGGGGAGCTGTTTTTT.

Here the CDR3 reads CASSAPDRGNEQFF. The CDR3 DNA reads TGTGCCAGCAGTGCACCTGACAGGGGCAATGAGCAGTTCTTC. V usage is TRBV6-1 and J usage is TRBJ2-1, with 8 bases lining up with TRBD1. V lost 4 bases and J lost 6; bases outside the gene matches: 5. The CDR3 is made up of 14 amino acids. Germline values: CDR1 MNHNS, CDR2 SASEGT.

The chain carries TRBV10-1 and TRBJ1-3, with D tentatively TRBD1 (6 bases). The germline V gene has CDR1 WNHNN and CDR2 SYGVQD (reference sequence). The CDR3 has 18 amino acids. This chain's CDR3 is CAPQGPAGLLRTGNTIYF. The CDR3 DNA reads TGCGCTCCACAGGGACCTGCGGGCCTCCTCCGTACTGGAAACACCATATATTTT.

The V call is TRBV7-2, the J call TRBJ1-5; no definite D call. CDR3 size: 17 residues. V was cut by 5 bases and J by 3 bases, with 20 bases left in between. The germline V gene encodes CDR1 SGHTA and CDR2 FQGNSA. The DNA of the CDR3 is TGTGCCAGCAGCCTAAACCTTTGGGAGGGTTACAATCAGCCCCAGCATTTT. As protein: CASSLNLWEGYNQPQHF.

V usage is TRBV4-1 and J usage is TRBJ1-5, with a weak D call TRBD1 (5 bases). The CDR3 totals 16 residues. The germline V and J ends were trimmed by 1 base and 0 bases, with 10 bases remaining between them. Germline-derived CDR1 and CDR2 are MGHRA and YSYEKL. CDR3 loop: CASSQVSGDSNQPQHF. The CDR3 nucleotides are TGCGCCAGCAGCCAAGTTTCGGGGGATAGCAATCAGCCCCAGCATTTT.

The rearrangement links TRBV11-2 to TRBJ1-5; D is uncertain. From germline, CDR1 is SGHAT and CDR2 FQNNGV. Between the trimmed V and J ends, which lost 5 bases and 1 base, there was a span of 9 bases. There are 14 residues in the CDR3. CDR3 amino acids: CASSRSGSNQPQHF. CDR3 coding DNA: TGTGCCAGCAGCCGCTCGGGGAGCAATCAGCCCCAGCATTTT.

The rearrangement links TRBV5-6 to TRBJ2-7; tentative D call: TRBD1 (5 bases). V was trimmed by 0 bases and J by 5 bases, leaving 9 bases between them. CDR1 is SGHDT, CDR2 YYEEEE, per germline. This CDR3 contains 13 residues. The CDR3 coding sequence is TGTGCCAGCAGCTTGGGCAGGGTGGACGAGCAGTACTTC. Protein product: CASSLGRVDEQYF.

The J gene is TRBJ2-1, the V gene TRBV30; possibly TRBD1 for D (6 bases). This CDR3 is built from 15 residues. Trimming removed 6 bases from V and 4 bases from J, with 19 bases in between. CDR1 is GTSNPN, CDR2 SVGIG, per germline (reference sequence). CDR3 amino acids: CACNPSGDPYNEQFF. The CDR3 region has the DNA TGTGCCTGCAACCCCTCAGGGGACCCTTACAATGAGCAGTTCTTC. Variable domain in full (rest from reference TRBV30 and TRBJ2-1): SQTIHQWPATLVQPVGSPLSLECTVEGTSNPNLYWYRQAAGRGLQLLFYSVGIGQISSEVPQNLSASRPQDRQFILSSKKLLLSDSGFYLCACNPSGDPYNEQFFGPGTRLTVL.

This chain connects TRBV7-2 to TRBJ1-1, with a tentative D call TRBD1 (6 bases). The CDR3 is made up of 15 amino acids. V was pared by 6 bases and J by 3 bases, with 17 bases between. Germline loops: CDR1 SGHTA, CDR2 FQGNSA. The CDR3 protein is CASSSNRVLDTEAFF. In DNA, the CDR3 is TGTGCCAGCAGTTCCAACAGGGTTTTAGACACTGAAGCTTTCTTT.

The chain couples TRBV4-3 to TRBJ2-3; a weak D match, TRBD2 (5 bases). V was cut by 0 bases and J by 2 bases, with 12 bases left in between. Looked up from germline, CDR1 is LGHNA and CDR2 is YSLEER. CDR3 length equals 16 residues. CDR3 protein: CASSQDIVASTDTQYF. The CDR3 DNA follows: TGCGCCAGCAGCCAAGATATAGTAGCGTCCACAGATACGCAGTATTTT.

V is TRBV7-6 and J is TRBJ2-7; D is perhaps TRBD2 (5 bases). The germline V gene encodes CDR1 SGHVS and CDR2 FNYEAQ. The V and J ends lost 5 bases and 2 bases respectively, with 10 bases between them. The CDR3 covers 13 residues. This chain's CDR3 is CASSPGRAYEQYF. CDR3 nucleotides: TGTGCCAGCAGCCCGGGAAGGGCCTACGAGCAGTACTTC.

This chain connects TRBV15 to TRBJ2-1, with 10 nucleotides matching TRBD2. V shed 4 bases and J 10 bases; nucleotides not matched to a gene: 16. Germline lookup yields CDR1 LNHNV and CDR2 YYDKDF (reference sequence). This CDR3 has 17 residues. DNA for the CDR3: TGTGCCACCAGCATAGGGTGGTCTAGCGGGAGTGATCGGGAGCAGTTCTTC. Translated: CATSIGWSSGSDREQFF. Drawing the rest from reference TRBV15 and TRBJ2-1, the complete variable domain is DAMVIQNPRYQVTQFGKPVTLSCSQTLNHNVMYWYQQKSSQAPKLLFHYYDKDFNNEADTPDNFQSRRPNTSFCFLDIRSPGLGDTAMYLCATSIGWSSGSDREQFFGPGTRLTVL.

This clone was recorded once. This rearrangement joins TRBV14 to TRBJ2-2, with a tentative D call TRBD2 (5 bases). CDR1 is SGHDN and CDR2 is FVKESK in the germline V gene. V was pared by 0 bases and J by 7 bases, with 12 bases between. The CDR3 totals 15 residues. The chain's CDR3 is CASSQDFGEFGELFF. The CDR3 bases are TGTGCCAGCAGCCAAGATTTCGGGGAGTTCGGGGAGCTGTTTTTT.

V is TRBV6-4 and J is TRBJ1-2, with 7 bases identical to TRBD1. The CDR3 spans 14 residues. With V trimmed by 3 bases and J by 4 bases, 5 bases remained unmatched. Germline assignment: CDR1 MRHNA and CDR2 SNTAGT. The CDR3 spells CASSEKGGRYGYTF. Written as DNA, the CDR3 is TGTGCCAGCAGTGAAAAAGGGGGCCGCTATGGCTACACCTTC.

The J gene is TRBJ2-3, the V gene TRBV18; TRBD2 aligns across 8 bases. The CDR3 contains 17 residues. The V gene's germline CDR1 is KGHSH and CDR2 LQKENI. V gave up 8 bases and J gave up 0 bases; unmatched junction bases: 13. The CDR3 sequence is CASPPKDSGASTDTQYF. The CDR3 region has the DNA TGTGCCAGCCCCCCAAAGGATAGCGGGGCTAGCACAGATACGCAGTATTTT.

This chain links TRBV5-8 with TRBJ2-7; D gene uncertain. Germline V gene sequence: CDR1 SGHTS, CDR2 YDEGEE. This CDR3 has 13 residues. Trimming pared 1 base from V and 7 bases from J, leaving 12 bases between. CDR3 bases: TGTGCCAGCAGCTTGACTCCGTTTTGGGAGCAGTACTTC. Its translation: CASSLTPFWEQYF.

The chain's CDR3 is CASSLPGTLSYNEQFF. In DNA form, the CDR3 reads TGCGCCAGCAGCTTGCCCGGGACACTCTCCTACAATGAGCAGTTCTTC. The chain has TRBV5-1 and TRBJ2-1; perhaps TRBD1 as D (6 bases). V was pared by 1 base and J by 0 bases, with 11 bases between. Germline V gene lookup returns CDR1 SGHRS and CDR2 YFSETQ. The CDR3 runs to 16 residues.

This rearrangement joins TRBV29-1 to TRBJ1-2; perhaps TRBD1 as D (6 bases). This CDR3 comprises 11 residues. In germline, CDR1 is SQVTM, CDR2 ANQGSEA. V was shortened by 3 bases and J by 8 bases, with 10 bases between the two germline ends. In DNA, the CDR3 is TGCAGCGTTGAGGAGACAGGCGGCTACACCTTC. Its translation: CSVEETGGYTF.

CDR3 in DNA: TGTGCCAGTAGTATAGCGGGAGGTGATGAAGCTTTCTTT. As protein: CASSIAGGDEAFF. The chain is built from TRBV19 and TRBJ1-1; D unresolved. Germline CDR1 LNHDA, CDR2 SQIVND (reference sequence). CDR3 size: 13 residues. The V end lost 1 base, the J end lost 7 bases, and 10 bases lay between the germline ends.

The V gene is TRBV19, the J gene TRBJ2-7; 8 bases match TRBD2. Losses at the gene ends were 3 bases for V and 5 bases for J; bases not matched to a gene: 9. Germline V gives CDR1 LNHDA, CDR2 SQIVND (reference sequence). CDR3 length: 15 residues. This CDR3 is CASSIFAGGNDEQYF. As DNA, the CDR3 is TGTGCCAGTAGTATTTTTGCGGGAGGTAATGACGAGCAGTACTTC.

The chain uses TRBV30 and TRBJ1-1, with TRBD1 identical over 9 bases. CDR3 length equals 14 residues. With V trimmed by 2 bases and J by 8 bases, 9 bases remained unmatched. Germline CDR1 and CDR2: GTSNPN and SVGIG (reference sequence). The CDR3 DNA sequence: TGTGCCTGGAGTTGGGGACAGGGAATAATAGAAGCTTTCTTT. This gives the protein CAWSWGQGIIEAFF.

This chain joins TRBV27 and TRBJ2-7; 8 bases line up with TRBD2. This CDR3 is built from 15 residues. Trimming took 3 bases from V and 4 from J; bases not matched to a gene: 8. From germline, CDR1 is MNHEY and CDR2 SMNVEV (reference sequence). The chain's CDR3 is CASSLGAGGRYEQYF. The DNA for the CDR3 is TGTGCCAGCAGTTTGGGGGCGGGAGGTCGATACGAGCAGTACTTC.

V is TRBV10-3 and J is TRBJ1-1; 9 bases are a match to TRBD1. Germline CDR1 and CDR2: ENHRY and SYGVKD. The CDR3 has 15 amino acids. With V trimmed by 2 bases and J by 4 bases, 5 bases remained unmatched. CDR3 amino acids: CAISETGGLFTEAFF. DNA for the CDR3: TGTGCCATCAGTGAGACAGGGGGCTTGTTCACTGAAGCTTTCTTT.